The 14 T cell receptor beta chains below were found in one sample sequenced in a study of sequential checkpoint blockade in melanoma. Assay: immunoSEQ multiplex PCR; the TCRdb copy retains only in-frame clones and omits some. This repertoire shows more than 5,500 clones, 20% to 25% found once; its top ten account for around 10%. The treatment denotes: randomized to nivolumab then ipilimumab (arm A) or the reverse (arm B). Source: tumor tissue (inferred from file names), taken from a patient given nivolumab and ipilimumab in sequence. These receptor sequences come from a human donor with melanoma.

This clone was counted only a few times. The gene calls are TRBV28 and TRBJ2-7; the D call may be TRBD1 or TRBD2 (5 bases each). CDR1 MDHEN and CDR2 SYDVKM come from the germline V gene. V lost 6 bases, J lost 4 bases, and 10 bases lay in between. The CDR3 extends over 12 amino acids. CDR3: CASRGELYEQYF. CDR3 in DNA: TGTGCCAGCAGGGGGGAGCTGTACGAGCAGTACTTC.

This clone showed up just a few times. The rearrangement links TRBV15 to TRBJ1-5; D is perhaps TRBD1 (5 bases). Germline assignment: CDR1 LNHNV and CDR2 YYDKDF (reference sequence). This CDR3 is built from 14 residues. The germline V and J ends were trimmed by 7 bases and 4 bases, with 14 bases remaining between them. The CDR3 loop is CATTLDTTNQPQHF. The CDR3 region has the DNA TGTGCCACCACCCTGGACACGACAAATCAGCCCCAGCATTTT.

This clone occurred many times. The chain has TRBV11-3 and TRBJ1-1; D is perhaps TRBD1 (6 bases). This CDR3 is 14 amino acids long. The V gene's germline CDR1 is SGHNT and CDR2 YENEEA. V was shortened by 6 bases and J by 2 bases, with 13 bases between the two germline ends. The CDR3 nucleotides are TGTGCCAGCAGTAATAGGACAGAAAACACTGAAGCTTTCTTT. Translated: CASSNRTENTEAFF.

In this sample, this clone turned up a few times. The chain carries TRBV6-8 and TRBJ1-2, with 9 bases identical to TRBD1. The trim removed 5 bases at V and 7 bases at J, leaving 11 bases unmatched. Germline CDR1 MNHGY, CDR2 SAAAGT. The CDR3 length is 15 residues. CDR3 sequence: CASSGGQGTVGGYTF. As DNA, the CDR3 is TGTGCCAGCAGTGGAGGACAGGGGACGGTTGGTGGCTACACCTTC.

This chain links TRBV14 with TRBJ2-1; D possibly corresponds to TRBD2 (5 bases). This CDR3 region has 17 residues. Between the trimmed V and J ends, which lost 1 base and 3 bases, there was a span of 16 bases. CDR1 is SGHDN and CDR2 is FVKESK in the germline V gene. DNA for the CDR3: TGTGCCAGCAGCCAAGCCCTTCGGACTCGGCGCTACAATGAGCAGTTCTTC. Translated, it gives CASSQALRTRRYNEQFF. The full variable domain, completed using reference TRBV14 and TRBJ2-1, is EAGVTQFPSHSVIEKGQTVTLRCDPISGHDNLYWYRRVMGKEIKFLLHFVKESKQDESGMPNNRFLAERTGGTYSTLKVQPAELEDSGVYFCASSQALRTRRYNEQFFGPGTRLTVL.

This clone was found once. J is TRBJ2-1 and V is TRBV19; D is perhaps TRBD2 (5 bases). The CDR3 has 12 amino acids. The germline CDR1 and CDR2 sequences are LNHDA and SQIVND (reference sequence). Trimming cost V 3 bases and J 9 bases, with 9 bases left between them. CDR3 bases: TGTGCCAGTAGTATGTTGGGGAGTGAGCAGTTCTTC. It encodes CASSMLGSEQFF.

This clone was picked up a small number of times. The DNA for the CDR3 is TGTGCCAGCGGTCATCCGGGACTGGCCTACGAGCAGTACTTC. It codes for CASGHPGLAYEQYF. The rearrangement joins TRBV12-5 to TRBJ2-7; D is perhaps TRBD2 (6 bases). This CDR3 is built from 14 residues. In germline, CDR1 is LGHNT, CDR2 FRNRAP. Combining the CDR3 with reference TRBV12-5 and TRBJ2-7 gives the whole variable domain DARVTQTPRHKVTEMGQEVTMRCQPILGHNTVFWYRQTMMQGLELLAYFRNRAPLDDSGMPKDRFSAEMPDATLATLKIQPSEPRDSAVYFCASGHPGLAYEQYFGPGTRLTVT.

The genes are TRBV28 and TRBJ1-5; no firm D call. This CDR3 spans 15 amino acids. Germline-derived CDR1 and CDR2 are MDHEN and SYDVKM. Trimming left V 1 base short and J 2 bases short, with 9 bases between. The CDR3 DNA is TGTGCCAGCAGTTTATTGGGTGGCGGCAATCAGCCCCAGCATTTT. This translates into CASSLLGGGNQPQHF.

V is TRBV11-3 and J is TRBJ2-7; 7 bases align to TRBD2. The CDR3 consists of 16 residues. The ends lost 5 bases at V and 0 bases at J; junction bases unmatched: 10. Per the germline V gene, CDR1 is SGHNT and CDR2 is YENEEA. The CDR3 here is CASSRLQRGASYEQYF. The DNA for the CDR3 is TGTGCCAGCAGCCGATTACAGCGGGGAGCCTCCTACGAGCAGTACTTC.

This clone has more than one count but fewer than ten. This sequence joins TRBV11-3 and TRBJ1-6, with D perhaps matching TRBD1 (5 bases). CDR3 length: 15 amino acids. V was clipped by 5 bases and J by 6 bases, with 14 bases between them. The germline V gene encodes CDR1 SGHNT and CDR2 YENEEA. The CDR3 spells CASSPGRNLNSPLHF. CDR3 DNA: TGTGCCAGCAGCCCGGGACGGAATCTTAATTCACCCCTCCACTTT. Full variable domain (rest looked up from reference TRBV11-3 and TRBJ1-6): EAGVVQSPRYKIIEKKQPVAFWCNPISGHNTLYWYLQNLGQGPELLIRYENEEAVDDSQLPKDRFSAERLKGVDSTLKIQPAELGDSAVYLCASSPGRNLNSPLHFGNGTRLTVT.

The rearrangement joins TRBV5-1 to TRBJ1-1; 9 positions match TRBD1. The germline V gene encodes CDR1 SGHRS and CDR2 YFSETQ. This CDR3 contains 15 residues. The V segment lost 0 bases and the J segment 6 bases; nucleotides outside the gene matches: 6. CDR3 protein: CASSLAGTGTPEAFF. In DNA, the CDR3 is TGCGCCAGCAGCTTGGCCGGGACAGGGACACCTGAAGCTTTCTTT.

This chain uses TRBV18 with TRBJ1-3; D unclear. CDR3 length: 15 amino acids. The V gene lost 3 bases and the J gene lost 3 bases, with 12 bases spanning the gap. CDR1 and CDR2 from the germline V gene are KGHSH and LQKENI. This chain's CDR3 is CASSPALPNGNTIYF. CDR3 in DNA: TGTGCCAGCTCACCCGCCTTGCCGAATGGAAACACCATATATTTT.

By share, this clone ranks as large. CDR3 sequence reads: CATTWQGRTDTQYF. CDR3 sequence (DNA): TGTGCCACCACCTGGCAGGGCCGCACAGATACGCAGTATTTT. The rearrangement joins TRBV15 to TRBJ2-3, with D perhaps TRBD1 (5 bases). This CDR3 spans 14 amino acids. CDR1 and CDR2 from the germline V gene are LNHNV and YYDKDF (reference sequence). V was trimmed by 7 bases and J by 1 base, leaving 12 bases between them. The whole variable domain, remainder taken from reference TRBV15 and TRBJ2-3, is DAMVIQNPRYQVTQFGKPVTLSCSQTLNHNVMYWYQQKSSQAPKLLFHYYDKDFNNEADTPDNFQSRRPNTSFCFLDIRSPGLGDTAMYLCATTWQGRTDTQYFGPGTRLTVL.

This rearrangement joins TRBV19 to TRBJ1-3; D perhaps matches TRBD1 (5 bases). Germline-derived CDR1 and CDR2 are LNHDA and SQIVND (reference sequence). The CDR3 totals 14 residues. V lost 6 bases to trimming and J lost 3 bases, with 12 bases between them. As DNA, the CDR3 is TGTGCCAGTAGAATACCAGGGCGTGGAAACACCATATATTTT. Its protein product is CASRIPGRGNTIYF.